One and the same sample provided the 13 T cell receptor beta chains below, sequenced in a study of T cell repertoires in cytomegalovirus infection. Using its own MiXCR run on the reads, TCRdb lists one record per CDR3 protein. The sample has approximately 990,000 distinct CDR3 sequences, approximately 33% seen once. For these TCRs, the target antigens are not known. Material: cultured CD8+ T cells from PBMCs, obtained from culture after CMV antigen stimulation. These receptors originate from a human donor in good health (CMV status not recorded). Some clones in this sample may be carry-over from other donors' samples.

The V gene is TRBV5-6, the J gene TRBJ1-1; D is ambiguous. V was trimmed by 0 bases and J by 4 bases, leaving 10 bases between them. In germline, CDR1 is SGHDT, CDR2 YYEEEE. The length of the CDR3 is 14 residues. Written as DNA, the CDR3 is TGTGCCAGCAGCTTGGTACGCGGTATCACTGAAGCTTTCTTT. Amino acids: CASSLVRGITEAFF.

This chain links TRBV6-6 with TRBJ2-3, with 9 bases lining up with TRBD1. Trimming at V came to 0 bases and at J to 0 bases, leaving 7 bases not matched to a gene. The CDR3 is 18 residues long. In germline, CDR1 is MNHNY, CDR2 SVGAGI (reference sequence). CDR3 DNA: TGTGCCAGCAGTTACTCGAACGGACAGGGGAAGAGCACAGATACGCAGTATTTT. It encodes CASSYSNGQGKSTDTQYF.

This clonotype was found a few times. This may arise from a read error, as a much more abundant clone is one base away. The rearrangement joins TRBV7-9 to TRBJ2-2; D not resolved. The CDR3 is 13 amino acids. The V and J ends lost 2 bases and 6 bases respectively, with 7 bases between them. Germline CDR1 reads SEHNR; CDR2 reads FQNEAQ (reference sequence). Here the CDR3 reads CASSLRAAGELFF. The CDR3 nucleotides are TGTGCCAGCAGCTTAAGGGCGGCCGGGGAGCTGTTTTTT.

The chain combines TRBV2 with TRBJ2-7; perhaps TRBD2 as D (6 bases). The V gene lost 3 bases and the J gene lost 3 bases, with 12 bases spanning the gap. CDR1 and CDR2 from the germline V gene are SNHLY and FYNNEI. The CDR3 has 14 residues. The CDR3 spells CASSEQGLYYEQYF. The CDR3 DNA reads as TGTGCCAGCAGTGAGCAGGGACTCTACTACGAGCAGTACTTC.

In its sample, this clonotype was seen a few times. V is TRBV18 and J is TRBJ2-7; D may be TRBD1 (6 bases). CDR1 KGHSH and CDR2 LQKENI come from the germline V gene. V lost 3 bases and J 5 bases, leaving 14 bases between the germline ends. The CDR3 has 14 amino acids. Here the CDR3 reads CASSPLAGADEQYV. Written as DNA, the CDR3 is TGTGCCAGCTCACCTCTCGCAGGGGCGGACGAGCAGTACGTC.

As concerns this clonotype: With a much larger clone just one base away, this may be a read error. The chain has TRBV7-2 and TRBJ2-5; D possibly corresponds to TRBD2 (6 bases). Germline-derived CDR1 and CDR2 are SGHTA and FQGNSA. CDR3 length: 13 amino acids. The CDR3 reads CVSSFGGQETQYF. The CDR3, as DNA: TGTGTCAGCAGCTTCGGGGGACAAGAGACCCAGTACTTC.

This clonotype was detected a few times. The rearrangement joins TRBV7-9 to TRBJ2-3; D could derive from TRBD1 or TRBD2 (5 bases each). CDR3 length equals 13 residues. V was clipped by 4 bases and J by 8 bases, with 13 bases between them. Germline CDR1 is SEHNR and CDR2 is FQNEAQ (reference sequence). The CDR3 DNA reads as TGTGCCAGCAGCTCCCAGGGTGAGGGTACGCAGTATTTT. Protein: CASSSQGEGTQYF.

This sequence joins TRBV6-2 or TRBV6-3 and TRBJ2-3; D remains unclear. CDR1 and CDR2 from the germline V gene are MNHEY and SVGEGT. CDR3 length: 11 amino acids. The V end lost 6 bases, the J end lost 11 bases, and 12 bases lay between the germline ends. CDR3 DNA sequence: TGTGCCAGCAGCGCCGCGGATCTGCAGTATTTT. Encoded protein: CASSAADLQYF.

The chain recombines TRBV6-1 with TRBJ1-6, with a tentative D call TRBD1 (6 bases). Germline V gene data show CDR1 as MNHNS and CDR2 as SASEGT. V dropped 2 bases and J dropped 6 bases, with 14 bases sitting between them. The CDR3 is 16 amino acids. The CDR3 DNA reads as TGTGCCAGCAGTGAACGGGGGGCTTTGGGTAATTCACCCCTCCACTTT. The encoded protein is CASSERGALGNSPLHF.

This clonotype has only one observation. The chain couples TRBV15 to TRBJ2-7; 13 positions agree with TRBD2. J gave up 6 bases and V 0 bases, and 17 bases lay outside the gene matches. The CDR3 covers 20 residues. Germline assignment: CDR1 LNHNV and CDR2 YYDKDF (reference sequence). Here the CDR3 reads CATSRDAPTPYRTSGGEQYV. The CDR3, as DNA: TGTGCCACCAGCAGAGATGCCCCTACGCCCTACCGGACTAGCGGGGGCGAGCAGTACGTC.

This clonotype was picked up one time. The gene calls are TRBV29-1 and TRBJ2-7; no firm D call. V dropped 8 bases and J dropped 2 bases, with 13 bases sitting between them. CDR1 is SQVTM and CDR2 is ANQGSEA in the germline V gene. The CDR3 is 12 residues long. This chain's CDR3 is CSTLGSTYEQYF. The CDR3 DNA is TGCAGCACCCTCGGAAGCACCTACGAGCAGTACTTC.

The V gene is TRBV27, the J gene TRBJ1-6; D remains unclear. Germline V lookup: CDR1 MNHEY, CDR2 SMNVEV (reference sequence). Trimming took 4 bases from V and 12 from J, leaving 13 bases between them. The length of the CDR3 is 13 residues. Here the CDR3 DNA reads TGTGCCAGCAGTTACCGGGGAACGAGACCCCTCCACTTT. It codes for CASSYRGTRPLHF.

The CDR3 nucleotides read TGTGCCAGCAGAACTGACAGGGTCCCTGAAGCTTTCTTT. It translates to CASRTDRVPEAFF. V is TRBV12-3 or TRBV12-4 and J is TRBJ1-1, with TRBD1 matching over 7 bases. The trim removed 6 bases at V and 6 bases at J, leaving 7 bases unmatched. This CDR3 contains 13 residues.